Shown below are 22 T cell receptor beta chains from a single sample sequenced in a study of T cells in Graves' hyperthyroidism and ophthalmopathy. TCR beta CDR3 regions were amplified from RNA transcripts. The HTBI primer set served for first-round RT-PCR of the TCR CDR3. A single record per CDR3 protein comes from TCRdb applying MiXCR to the multiplex PCR reads. The sample has around 490,000 distinct CDR3 sequences, approximately 20% seen once. The sample consisted of blood. The receptors come from a man aged 35-49 years with Graves' ophthalmopathy.

The CDR3 DNA follows: TGTGCCAGCAGTTTCAAGACACCGTATCCAAACCTCCACTTT. It yields the protein CASSFKTPYPNLHF. V is TRBV28 and J is TRBJ1-6; D remains ambiguous. Per germline, CDR1 MDHEN and CDR2 SYDVKM. The CDR3 consists of 14 residues. V dropped 3 bases and J dropped 15 bases, with 18 bases sitting between them.

Here the CDR3 reads CAWTLDINQPQHF. Written as DNA, the CDR3 is TGTGCCTGGACTTTGGACATAAATCAGCCCCAGCATTTT. The chain is built from TRBV30 and TRBJ1-5, with D maybe TRBD1 (5 bases). This CDR3 has 13 amino acids. Trimming took 4 bases from V and 4 from J, leaving 11 bases between them. Per germline, CDR1 GTSNPN and CDR2 SVGIG (reference sequence).

This clonotype was seen at least ten times. The rearrangement joins TRBV3-1 to TRBJ1-2; a weak D match, TRBD1 (6 bases). The ends were cut back, 4 bases at V and 9 bases at J, with 24 bases in the middle. This CDR3 comprises 16 residues. In germline, CDR1 is LGHDT, CDR2 YNNKEL (reference sequence). The CDR3: CASSRAPIRGAGRYTF. The CDR3 DNA reads as TGTGCCAGCAGCCGCGCCCCGATCAGGGGTGCCGGACGCTACACCTTC.

This clonotype was detected ten times or more. This chain's CDR3 is CASRPHGDNEQFF. For the CDR3, the DNA is TGTGCCAGCAGACCGCACGGTGACAATGAGCAGTTCTTC. The chain has TRBV3-1 and TRBJ2-1; D gene unclear. V lost 6 bases to trimming and J lost 5 bases, with 11 bases between them. CDR1 and CDR2 (germline): LGHDT, YNNKEL (reference sequence). The CDR3 has 13 amino acids.

The rearrangement uses TRBV28 and TRBJ1-2; the D is unclear. Germline V gene lookup returns CDR1 MDHEN and CDR2 SYDVKM. The germline V and J ends were trimmed by 8 bases and 8 bases, with 15 bases remaining between them. The CDR3 loop spans 12 amino acids. This CDR3 reads CASGWGLGGYTF. The CDR3 bases are TGTGCCAGCGGTTGGGGTCTTGGGGGCTACACCTTC.

This clonotype was seen ten or more times. The chain combines TRBV9 with TRBJ2-3; the D is unclear. Trimming stripped 0 bases from V and 5 bases from J, with 1 base between. CDR1 and CDR2 from the germline V gene are SGDLS and YYNGEE. CDR3 length: 11 residues. CDR3 amino acids: CASSVEDTQYF. The CDR3 DNA sequence: TGTGCCAGCAGCGTAGAAGATACGCAGTATTTT.

The chain carries TRBV4-1 and TRBJ2-2; unclear D gene. The CDR3 spans 15 residues. The V and J ends lost 0 bases and 0 bases respectively, with 5 bases between them. Germline CDR1 reads MGHRA; CDR2 reads YSYEKL. CDR3: CASSQEGSNTGELFF. CDR3 DNA: TGCGCCAGCAGCCAAGAAGGGTCGAACACCGGGGAGCTGTTTTTT.

The chain is built from TRBV11-2 and TRBJ1-1; the D is unclear. The CDR3 has 14 residues. V lost 2 bases to trimming and J lost 4 bases, with 11 bases between them. CDR1 and CDR2 from the germline V gene are SGHAT and FQNNGV. The CDR3 coding sequence is TGTGCCAGCAGCTTATTCAGCTTGACCACTGAAGCTTTCTTT. This encodes CASSLFSLTTEAFF.

V is TRBV20-1 and J is TRBJ2-3; 12 bases align to TRBD2. Per germline, CDR1 DFQATT and CDR2 SNEGSKA (reference sequence). The CDR3 runs 14 residues. The CDR3 bases are TGCAGCGCCCTGGCTAGCGGGGGGGCAGATACGCAGTATTTT. It translates to CSALASGGADTQYF.

V usage is TRBV6-1 and J usage is TRBJ2-1; D remains unclear. CDR1 is MNHNS, CDR2 SASEGT, per germline. The CDR3 is 13 amino acids. Deletions cut 5 bases from V and 5 bases from J, with 10 bases between. This chain's CDR3 is CASSYGTDNEQFF. The CDR3 nucleotides are TGTGCCAGCAGTTACGGCACGGACAATGAGCAGTTCTTC.

This clonotype was recorded at least ten times. CDR3 DNA: TGTGCCTGGTCTTCGAGGCGGTACACTGAAGCTTTCTTT. It translates to CAWSSRRYTEAFF. The chain is built from TRBV30 and TRBJ1-1; D is unresolved. The ends were cut back, 5 bases at V and 3 bases at J, with 13 bases in the middle. The CDR3 covers 13 residues. The germline gives CDR1 GTSNPN, CDR2 SVGIG (reference sequence).

The J gene is TRBJ2-1, the V gene TRBV29-1; D may correspond to TRBD1 or TRBD2 (5 bases each). The CDR3 totals 15 residues. Per the germline V gene, CDR1 is SQVTM and CDR2 is ANQGSEA. The germline V and J ends were trimmed by 7 bases and 7 bases, with 23 bases remaining between them. In nucleotides, the CDR3 is TGCAGCGCTCCTGAACCAGGGATTGGGGGAAATGAGCAGTTCTTC. As protein: CSAPEPGIGGNEQFF.

This clonotype was counted between two and nine times. The chain employs TRBV28 and TRBJ2-5; tentatively, D is TRBD1 (5 bases). CDR1 and CDR2 (germline): MDHEN, SYDVKM. Between the trimmed V and J ends, which lost 7 bases and 2 bases, there was a span of 23 bases. This CDR3 has 17 amino acids. As DNA, the CDR3 is TGTGCCAGCACCACCCTTAGGCGACAGCCCGGGCAAGAGACCCAGTACTTC. Translation gives CASTTLRRQPGQETQYF.

This clonotype was found many times. The chain combines TRBV6-2 or TRBV6-3 with TRBJ2-7; the D is unclear. CDR1 is MNHEY, CDR2 SVGEGT, per germline. V lost 5 bases and J lost 5, with 7 bases in between. CDR3 length: 11 amino acids. The CDR3 DNA is TGTGCCAGCAGTCGTCTGGACGAGCAGTACTTC. Translating gives CASSRLDEQYF.

This clonotype has ten or more counts. CDR3 residues: CASSSTLYEQYF. The CDR3 DNA is TGTGCCAGCAGTTCCACGTTATACGAGCAGTACTTC. This chain uses TRBV28 with TRBJ2-7; no reliable D call. V lost 4 bases, J lost 4 bases, and 8 bases lay in between. Germline V gene sequence: CDR1 MDHEN, CDR2 SYDVKM. The CDR3 consists of 12 residues.

This clonotype was picked up many times. The chain joins TRBV11-2 to TRBJ2-3; no firm D call. The V gene lost 5 bases and the J gene lost 4 bases, with 4 bases spanning the gap. Germline assignment: CDR1 SGHAT and CDR2 FQNNGV. The CDR3 consists of 11 residues. CDR3 DNA sequence: TGTGCCAGCAGCGGGCCAGATACGCAGTATTTT. Protein sequence: CASSGPDTQYF.

This clonotype appeared many times. This chain connects TRBV18 to TRBJ1-1, with a possible D match to TRBD1 (5 bases). The CDR3 is 15 residues long. The V and J ends lost 5 bases and 4 bases respectively, with 17 bases between them. Germline V lookup: CDR1 KGHSH, CDR2 LQKENI. The DNA of the CDR3 is TGTGCCAGCTCAACAGCCGGGACCGACATCACTGAAGCTTTCTTT. This gives the protein CASSTAGTDITEAFF.

The V call is TRBV9, the J call TRBJ1-5; TRBD1 matches 7 bases. There are 15 residues in the CDR3. Germline-derived CDR1 and CDR2 are SGDLS and YYNGEE. The J segment lost 1 base and the V segment lost 4 bases, leaving 5 bases of the junction unmatched. Here the CDR3 DNA reads TGTGCCAGCAGCTTGGGACAGCAGAGCAATCAGCCCCAGCATTTT. It specifies CASSLGQQSNQPQHF.

Points on this clonotype: One end of the junction does not line up with germline, which may come from a read error. This chain uses TRBV29-1 with TRBJ1-2; the match to TRBD1 covers 10 bases. This CDR3 has 14 residues. CDR1 and CDR2 (germline): SQVTM, ANQGSEA. The CDR3 protein is CSVLTGGYNYGFTF. The CDR3 DNA reads as TGCAGCGTGCTGACAGGGGGCTATAACTATGGCTTCACCTTC.

This chain uses TRBV3-1 with TRBJ2-3; 16 bases are shared with TRBD2. The CDR3 is 20 amino acids. Germline V gene lookup returns CDR1 LGHDT and CDR2 YNNKEL (reference sequence). Trimming removed 5 bases from V and 1 base from J; junction bases left unmatched: 12. The CDR3 reads CASSRGLAGGPVVRTDTQYF. The CDR3 DNA sequence: TGTGCCAGCAGCAGGGGACTAGCGGGAGGGCCGGTAGTTCGCACAGATACGCAGTATTTT.

Many counts were recorded for this clonotype. The V gene is TRBV2, the J gene TRBJ2-1; a weak D match, TRBD1 (6 bases). The CDR3 length is 15 residues. Looked up from germline, CDR1 is SNHLY and CDR2 is FYNNEI. Deletions cut 2 bases from V and 6 bases from J, with 14 bases between. CDR3 amino acids: CASSERQARGNEQFF. DNA of the CDR3: TGTGCCAGCAGTGAACGACAGGCCCGTGGCAATGAGCAGTTCTTC.

The V call is TRBV7-8, the J call TRBJ1-6; D is uncertain. V was pared by 1 base and J by 7 bases, with 17 bases between. CDR1 and CDR2 from the germline V gene are SGHVS and FQNEAQ. There are 17 residues in the CDR3. Here the CDR3 reads CASSLVEAASLNSPLHF. DNA of the CDR3: TGTGCCAGCAGCTTAGTTGAAGCCGCCAGCCTAAATTCACCCCTCCACTTT. The full variable domain, completed using reference TRBV7-8 and TRBJ1-6, is GAGVSQSPRYKVAKRGQDVALRCDPISGHVSLFWYQQALGQGPEFLTYFQNEAQLDKSGLPSDRFFAERPEGSVSTLKIQRTQQEDSAVYLCASSLVEAASLNSPLHFGNGTRLTVT.